These 5 T cell receptor beta chains originate from one sample sequenced in a study of post-analysis software for immune sequencing data. Antigen specificity for these receptors is unknown. The TCR beta cDNA libraries carried unique molecular identifiers. TCRdb ran MiXCR on the PCR reads and lists one entry per CDR3 protein. Among 350,000 to 450,000 distinct CDR3 sequences listed, 35% to 45% were seen once. Findings and caveats of the study: Five or six TRBV segments were more frequent in patients than controls; TRBV5-6, TRBV5-1 and TRBV20-1 belonged to this group.

The sequencing input was blood. The receptors were sampled from a girl aged 2 to 10 with multiple sclerosis.

This clonotype was detected a few times. The V call is TRBV12-3 or TRBV12-4, the J call TRBJ2-1, with TRBD2 matching over 9 bases. J lost 14 bases, V lost 1 base, and 12 bases had no gene match. The CDR3 spans 15 residues. The CDR3 coding sequence is TGTGCCAGCAGTTTAGGTGTTAGCGGGAGTATCCCCAAGTTCTTC. Amino acid sequence: CASSLGVSGSIPKFF.

This chain joins TRBV18 and TRBJ2-5; TRBD2 is a possible D gene (6 bases). Trimming stripped 2 bases from V and 5 bases from J, with 12 bases between. Germline V CDR1 and CDR2: KGHSH, LQKENI. The CDR3 is 14 residues long. The CDR3 protein is CASSPIGAGETQYF. The CDR3 nucleotides read TGTGCCAGCTCACCAATCGGGGCGGGGGAGACCCAGTACTTC. Filled out from reference TRBV18 and TRBJ2-5, the complete variable domain reads NAGVMQNPRHLVRRRGQEARLRCSPMKGHSHVYWYRQLPEEGLKFMVYLQKENIIDESGMPKERFSAEFPKEGPSILRIQQVVRGDSAAYFCASSPIGAGETQYFGPGTRLLVL.

The V and J genes are TRBV4-3 and TRBJ2-7; D may correspond to TRBD1 or TRBD2 (5 bases each). This CDR3 is 15 amino acids long. Germline V CDR1 and CDR2: LGHNA, YSLEER. The V gene lost 3 bases and the J gene lost 10 bases, with 22 bases spanning the gap. The CDR3 reads CASSQGTSTAGLQYF. CDR3 sequence (DNA): TGCGCCAGCAGCCAGGGGACGAGCACGGCGGGCTTACAGTACTTC.

This clonotype was counted between two and nine times. The V call is TRBV6-5, the J call TRBJ2-1; D is possibly TRBD1 (5 bases). CDR3 length equals 15 residues. Germline lookup yields CDR1 MNHEY and CDR2 SVGAGI. V was clipped by 0 bases and J by 4 bases, with 10 bases between them. This CDR3 is CASSYSRQGYNEQFF. For the CDR3, the DNA is TGTGCCAGCAGTTACTCGAGGCAGGGTTACAATGAGCAGTTCTTC.

About this clonotype: The CDR3 carries no conserved terminal phenylalanine or tryptophan, so it likely arises from a read error. The chain is built from TRBV7-9 and TRBJ1-2; tentatively, D is TRBD1 (6 bases). The V end lost 5 bases, the J end lost 1 base, and 8 bases lay between the germline ends. Per the germline V gene, CDR1 is SEHNR and CDR2 is FQNEAQ (reference sequence). The CDR3 contains 13 residues. CDR3 region: CASSLGGNYGYTC. The CDR3 DNA is TGTGCCAGCAGCCTAGGGGGTAACTATGGCTACACCTGC.